The entry below describes one TCR beta chain. What this receptor recognizes is not known. There are no base qualities to consult, and no much larger clone falls within one base. These data originate in a study of blood T cell repertoires in COVID-19 (dated by TCRdb to the early 2020s). A note on the overall study: Collaborator samples came from the United States, Italy and Spain and covered acute and convalescent phases of COVID-19. The sample metadata nearly always contained a de-identified subject ID, COVID-19 status, age in years and sex. The material from the prospective study consisted of cDNA or gDNA derived from T cells, B-cell-depleted T cells, or PBMCs. Where HLA class I and class II types were available, the types were taken from metadata supplied by the sample provider, not from assay-based typing. The repertoires were released in a freely available public database intended as a resource for research on the immune response to SARS-CoV-2. Subjects who had been exposed to COVID-19, were actively infected with it, or had recovered from it provided the deeply sampled blood TCRbeta repertoires that made up the dataset. Samples were obtained from the ongoing ImmuneRACE study (first 160 participants) and from about 1,300 subjects provided by 6 global collaborators. Study-wide conclusions, independent of this receptor: The amount of clinical and demographic metadata varied by source and participant and was provided uncurated.

Participants in the prospective study were enrolled through a virtual design, were aged roughly 18 to 100 years, and lived in 24 United States geographic areas. Cohort assignment in the prospective study relied on participant-reported clinical history from a screening survey and a study questionnaire. Each participant in the prospective study had whole blood, serum and a nasopharyngeal or oropharyngeal swab collected by mobile phlebotomists. Over an approximately 2-month period, participants in the prospective study had the option of providing additional blood draws and questionnaires. Before DNA extraction, prospective study blood samples were shipped either frozen or at room temperature. Based on the germline V gene (reference sequence), the CDR1 and CDR2 sequences are LNHDA and SQIVND. Trimming accounts for 3 bases at V and 6 bases at J, while the number of junction bases matched to no gene is 10. From the cysteine up to the phenylalanine, the CDR3 has a length of 17 residues. Only the CDR3 DNA is retained, 51 bases long and in frame from the first base.

The immunoSEQ Assay, a bias-controlled multiplex PCR, was used to amplify TCRbeta CDR3 regions from genomic DNA. As for the original processing: Within the assay, amplification of reference gene primers was used to estimate how many nucleated cells each sample contained. To quantify the absolute abundance of each unique TCRbeta CDR3 rearrangement, sequence reads were collapsed and filtered. For each sample, productive Simpson clonality was calculated by taking the square root of Simpson's diversity index across productive rearrangements. TCRdb mirrors the immuneACCESS table, restricted to in-frame sequences. Some clones are absent from its copies; in checked studies, under half trace to an unresolved V gene, and the reason for the others is unknown. Clone size and the V and J calls come from that table; the DNA yielded D and trimming. For this sample the table gives about 280,000 clones, of which nearly 90% were detected only once. In total, the top ten clones hold less than 2% of the sample.

The sample comprised PBMCs or T cells enriched from blood (not recorded which). The sequence was obtained from a woman aged 18-30 years with acute COVID-19. This sequence uses TRBV19 and TRBJ2-1, with 11 bases in between that match TRBD2. The nucleotide sequence is TGTGCCAGTAGTATGCCCCAACTAGCGGGAGAGTCCAATGAGCAGTTCTTC. Its amino acids are CASSMPQLAGESNEQFF.